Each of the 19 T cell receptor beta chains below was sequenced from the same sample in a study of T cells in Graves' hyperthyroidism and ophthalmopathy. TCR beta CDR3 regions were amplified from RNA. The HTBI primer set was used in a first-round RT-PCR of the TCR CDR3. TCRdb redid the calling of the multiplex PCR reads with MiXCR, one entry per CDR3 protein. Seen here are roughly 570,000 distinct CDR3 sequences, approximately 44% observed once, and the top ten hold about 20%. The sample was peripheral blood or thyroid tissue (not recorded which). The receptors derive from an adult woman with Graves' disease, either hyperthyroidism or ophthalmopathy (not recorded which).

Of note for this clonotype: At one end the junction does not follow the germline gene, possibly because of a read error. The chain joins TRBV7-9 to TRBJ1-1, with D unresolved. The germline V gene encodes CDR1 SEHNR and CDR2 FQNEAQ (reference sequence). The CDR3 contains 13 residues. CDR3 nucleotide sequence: TGCGCCAGCAGCCAATACAAGAACACTGAAGCTTTCTTT. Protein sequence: CASSQYKNTEAFF. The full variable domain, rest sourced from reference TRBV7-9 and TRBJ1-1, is DTGVSQNPRHKITKRGQNVTFRCDPISEHNRLYWYRQTLGQGPEFLTYFQNEAQLEKSRLLSDRFSAERPKGSFSTLEIQRTEQGDSAMYLCASSQYKNTEAFFGQGTRLTVV.

In nucleotides, the CDR3 is TGTGCCAGCAGTTTTAGGGCAGACCAAGAGACCCAGTACTTC. Its protein product is CASSFRADQETQYF. This chain links TRBV13 with TRBJ2-5; unclear D gene. Germline loops: CDR1 PRHDT, CDR2 FYEKMQ (reference sequence). V lost 6 bases and J lost 0, with 11 bases in between. The CDR3 spans 14 residues. Based on the CDR3 plus reference TRBV13 and TRBJ2-5, the full variable domain is AAGVIQSPRHLIKEKRETATLKCYPIPRHDTVYWYQQGPGQDPQFLISFYEKMQSDKGSIPDRFSAQQFSDYHSELNMSSLELGDSALYFCASSFRADQETQYFGPGTRLLVL.

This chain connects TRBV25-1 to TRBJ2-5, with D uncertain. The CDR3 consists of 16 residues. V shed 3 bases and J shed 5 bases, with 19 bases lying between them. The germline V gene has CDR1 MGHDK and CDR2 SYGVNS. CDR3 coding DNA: TGTGCCAGCAGTGACAGCAGCCAAGGACCCCCTGAGACCCAGTACTTC. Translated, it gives CASSDSSQGPPETQYF.

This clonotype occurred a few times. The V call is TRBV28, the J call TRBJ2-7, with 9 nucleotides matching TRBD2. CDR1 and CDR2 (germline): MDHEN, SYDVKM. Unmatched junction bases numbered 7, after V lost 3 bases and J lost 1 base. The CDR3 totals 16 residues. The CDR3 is CASSLVRGRGSYEQYF. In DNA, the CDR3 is TGTGCCAGCAGTTTGGTCCGCGGGAGGGGATCCTACGAGCAGTACTTC.

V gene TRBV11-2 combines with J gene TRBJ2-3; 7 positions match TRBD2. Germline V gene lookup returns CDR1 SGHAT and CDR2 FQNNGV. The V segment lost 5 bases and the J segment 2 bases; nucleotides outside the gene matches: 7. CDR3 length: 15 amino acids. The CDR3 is CASSVTSTYTDTQYF. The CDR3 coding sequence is TGTGCCAGCAGCGTGACTAGCACTTACACAGATACGCAGTATTTT. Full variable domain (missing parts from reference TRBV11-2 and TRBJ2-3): EAGVAQSPRYKIIEKRQSVAFWCNPISGHATLYWYQQILGQGPKLLIQFQNNGVVDDSQLPKDRFSAERLKGVDSTLKIQPAKLEDSAVYLCASSVTSTYTDTQYFGPGTRLTVL.

The CDR3 sequence: CASSLRTAGEGDTQYF. Written as DNA, the CDR3 is TGCGCCAGCAGCTTGAGGACAGCGGGAGAGGGAGATACGCAGTATTTT. The chain links TRBV5-1 to TRBJ2-3, with 8 nucleotides matching TRBD2. The CDR3 is 16 amino acids. Germline CDR1 and CDR2: SGHRS and YFSETQ. Trimming at V came to 1 base and at J to 5 bases, leaving 9 bases not matched to a gene.

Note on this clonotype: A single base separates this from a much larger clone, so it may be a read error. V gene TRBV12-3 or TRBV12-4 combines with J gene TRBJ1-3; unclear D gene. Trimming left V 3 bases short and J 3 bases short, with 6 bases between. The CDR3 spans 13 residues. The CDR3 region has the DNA TGTGCCAGCAGTTTTGGGGATGGAAACACCATATATTTT. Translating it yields CASSFGDGNTIYF.

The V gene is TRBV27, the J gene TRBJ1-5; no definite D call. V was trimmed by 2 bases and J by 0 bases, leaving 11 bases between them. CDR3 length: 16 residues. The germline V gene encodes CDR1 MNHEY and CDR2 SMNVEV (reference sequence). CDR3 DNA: TGTGCCAGCAGTTTAACGGCCCCTTTTAGCAATCAGCCCCAGCATTTT. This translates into CASSLTAPFSNQPQHF.

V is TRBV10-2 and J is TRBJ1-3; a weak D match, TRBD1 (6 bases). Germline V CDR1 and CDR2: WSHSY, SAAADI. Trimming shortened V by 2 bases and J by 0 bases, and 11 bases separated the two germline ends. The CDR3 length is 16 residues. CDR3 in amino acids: CASSEAGAFSGNTIYF. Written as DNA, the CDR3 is TGCGCCAGCAGTGAGGCAGGGGCCTTCTCTGGAAACACCATATATTTT.

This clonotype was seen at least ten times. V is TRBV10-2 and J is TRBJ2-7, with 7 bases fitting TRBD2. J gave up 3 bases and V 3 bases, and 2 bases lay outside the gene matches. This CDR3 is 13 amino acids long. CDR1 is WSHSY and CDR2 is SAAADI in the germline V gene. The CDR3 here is CASSDGGYYEQYF. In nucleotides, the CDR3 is TGCGCCAGCAGTGACGGGGGGTACTACGAGCAGTACTTC.

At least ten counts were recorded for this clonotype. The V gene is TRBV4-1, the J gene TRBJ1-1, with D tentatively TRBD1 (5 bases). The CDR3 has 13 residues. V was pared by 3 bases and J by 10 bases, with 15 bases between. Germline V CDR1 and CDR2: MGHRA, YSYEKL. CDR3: CASSHAGSFGAFF. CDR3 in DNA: TGCGCCAGCAGCCACGCAGGGTCTTTTGGAGCTTTCTTT.

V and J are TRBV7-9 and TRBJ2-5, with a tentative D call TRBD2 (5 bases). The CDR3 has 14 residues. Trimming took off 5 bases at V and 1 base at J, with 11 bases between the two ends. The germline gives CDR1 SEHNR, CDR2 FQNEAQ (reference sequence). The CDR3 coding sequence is TGTGCCAGCAGCGTTCTCGGAGGCCAAGAGACCCAGTACTTC. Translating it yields CASSVLGGQETQYF.

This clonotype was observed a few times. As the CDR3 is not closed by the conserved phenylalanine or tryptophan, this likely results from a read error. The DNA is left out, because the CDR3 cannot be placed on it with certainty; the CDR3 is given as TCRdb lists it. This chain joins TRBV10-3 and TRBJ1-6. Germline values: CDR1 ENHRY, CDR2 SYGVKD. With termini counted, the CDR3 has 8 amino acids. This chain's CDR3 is CAISESTS.

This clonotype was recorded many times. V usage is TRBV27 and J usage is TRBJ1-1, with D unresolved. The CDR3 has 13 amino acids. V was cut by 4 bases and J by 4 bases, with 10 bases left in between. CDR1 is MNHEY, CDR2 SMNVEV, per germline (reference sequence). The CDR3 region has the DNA TGTGCCAGCAGTTCTGAGGGTATCACTGAAGCTTTCTTT. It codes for CASSSEGITEAFF.

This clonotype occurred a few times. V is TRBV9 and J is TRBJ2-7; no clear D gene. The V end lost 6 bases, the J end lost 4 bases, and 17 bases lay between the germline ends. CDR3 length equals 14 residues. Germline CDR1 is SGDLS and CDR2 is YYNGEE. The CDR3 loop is CASNPDGWSYEQYF. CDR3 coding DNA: TGTGCCAGCAACCCGGACGGATGGTCATACGAGCAGTACTTC.

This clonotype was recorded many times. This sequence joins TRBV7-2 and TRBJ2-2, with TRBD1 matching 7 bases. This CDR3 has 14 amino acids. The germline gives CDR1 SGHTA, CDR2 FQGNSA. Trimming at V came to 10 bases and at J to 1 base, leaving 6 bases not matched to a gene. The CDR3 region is CATGQDMNTGELFF. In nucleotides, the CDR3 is TGTGCCACCGGACAGGACATGAACACCGGGGAGCTGTTTTTT.

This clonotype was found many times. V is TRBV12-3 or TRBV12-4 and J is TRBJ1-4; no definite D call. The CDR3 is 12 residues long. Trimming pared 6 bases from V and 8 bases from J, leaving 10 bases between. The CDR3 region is CASSFHSEKLFF. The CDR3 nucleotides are TGTGCCAGCAGCTTTCATTCGGAAAAACTGTTTTTT.

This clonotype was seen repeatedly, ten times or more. The CDR3 sequence is CASSPQGGSDGYTF. CDR3 in DNA: TGTGCCAGCAGCCCACAAGGGGGATCGGATGGCTACACCTTC. The rearrangement joins TRBV7-9 to TRBJ1-2; a possible D gene is TRBD1 (6 bases). The CDR3 loop spans 14 amino acids. Trimming removed 5 bases from V and 6 bases from J, with 16 bases in between. The germline V gene encodes CDR1 SEHNR and CDR2 FQNEAQ (reference sequence).

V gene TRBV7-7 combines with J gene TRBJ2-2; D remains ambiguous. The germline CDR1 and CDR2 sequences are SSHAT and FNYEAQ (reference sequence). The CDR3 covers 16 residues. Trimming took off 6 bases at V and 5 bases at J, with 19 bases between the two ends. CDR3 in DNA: TGTGCCAGCAGTGAAGCAAATTTCGGGTTGACCGGGGAGCTGTTTTTT. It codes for CASSEANFGLTGELFF.